Following are 2 T cell receptor beta chains from one sample sequenced in a study of blood T cell repertoires in COVID-19. The repertoire was sequenced with immunoSEQ multiplex PCR; TCRdb's copy has only in-frame clones and lacks some. The repertoire holds a few hundred thousand clones, approximately 86% seen once, with 3% to 4% in the top ten. Input material: peripheral blood. The receptors here all came from a woman aged 80 or older with acute or convalescent COVID-19.

J is TRBJ1-6 and V is TRBV27; D gene uncertain. CDR1 and CDR2 (germline): MNHEY, SMNVEV (reference sequence). The CDR3 extends over 15 amino acids. With 2 bases removed from V and 10 bases from J, the gap between germline ends came to 15 bases. The CDR3 loop is CASSLRRGPWSPLHF. The CDR3 nucleotides read TGTGCCAGCAGTTTAAGGAGAGGCCCTTGGTCACCCCTCCACTTT.

This chain joins TRBV27 and TRBJ1-1, with 8 bases that match TRBD1. Losses at the gene ends were 2 bases for V and 4 bases for J; bases not matched to a gene: 3. CDR1 is MNHEY and CDR2 is SMNVEV in the germline V gene (reference sequence). The CDR3 contains 14 residues. CDR3 loop: CASSLTGGSTEAFF. The CDR3 nucleotides are TGTGCCAGCAGTTTAACAGGGGGTAGCACTGAAGCTTTCTTT.